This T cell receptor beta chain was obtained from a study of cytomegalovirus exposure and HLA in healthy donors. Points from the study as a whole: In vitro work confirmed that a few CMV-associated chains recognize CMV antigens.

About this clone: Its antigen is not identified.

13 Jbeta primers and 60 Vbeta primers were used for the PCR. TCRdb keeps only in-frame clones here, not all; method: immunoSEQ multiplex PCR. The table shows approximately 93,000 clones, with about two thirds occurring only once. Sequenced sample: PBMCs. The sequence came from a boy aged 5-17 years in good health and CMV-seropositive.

The CDR3 protein is CASSLQILGVNEQFF. The CDR3 bases are TGCGCCAGCAGCTTGCAGATCTTGGGCGTCAATGAGCAGTTCTTC. This rearrangement joins TRBV5-1 to TRBJ2-1; D unclear. The germline V gene encodes CDR1 SGHRS and CDR2 YFSETQ. The CDR3 extends over 15 amino acids. V lost 1 base to trimming and J lost 6 bases, with 14 bases between them. Drawing the rest from reference TRBV5-1 and TRBJ2-1, the complete variable domain is KAGVTQTPRYLIKTRGQQVTLSCSPISGHRSVSWYQQTPGQGLQFLFEYFSETQRNKGNFPGRFSGRQFSNSRSEMNVSTLELGDSALYLCASSLQILGVNEQFFGPGTRLTVL.